One TCR beta chain is described in this entry. Antigen: not known. This specimen belongs to a study of response to subunit inactivated influenza vaccine. Study-wide points: The authors put forward the suggestion that each seasonal influenza vaccination may bring in only a limited number of new T cells.

The CDR3 runs to 14 residues. The germline V gene has CDR1 SGHRS and CDR2 YFSETQ. Trimming took 3 bases from V and 6 from J; bases not matched to a gene: 2. Via MiXCR, TCRdb re-called the RT-PCR reads, giving one row per CDR3 protein. The table records under 550,000 distinct CDR3 sequences, approximately 7.3% of them present only once. Here the sequenced sample was PBMCs from blood, taken roughly 24 months after vaccination. This sequence was found in a man aged 50 to 69 who received an inactivated influenza vaccine. The chain uses TRBV5-1 and TRBJ1-4; TRBD1 matches at 10 bases. CDR3 residues: CASSSGTGDEKLFF. The CDR3 DNA follows: TGCGCCAGCAGCTCCGGGACAGGGGATGAAAAACTGTTTTTT.